This T cell receptor (beta chain) was sequenced in a study of blood T cell repertoires in COVID-19 (dated by TCRdb to the early 2020s). At the level of the whole study: The collaborator samples originated in the United States, Italy and Spain and spanned the acute and convalescent phases of COVID-19. Deeply sampled blood TCRbeta repertoires from subjects exposed to, actively infected with, or recovered from COVID-19 were included in the dataset. A de-identified subject ID, COVID-19 status, age in years and sex were almost always included in the sample metadata. The repertoires were released in a freely available public database meant as a resource for research on the immune response to SARS-CoV-2. The material from the prospective study consisted of cDNA or gDNA derived from T cells, B-cell-depleted T cells, or PBMCs. The samples were drawn from the first 160 participants of the ongoing ImmuneRACE study and from some 1,300 subjects provided by 6 global collaborators. Where available, HLA class I and class II types were taken from metadata supplied by the sample provider and were not determined by assay-based typing. General findings and caveats noted by the study authors: The amount of clinical and demographic metadata varied by source and participant and was provided uncurated.

The germline V gene specifies MNHEY as CDR1 and SVGAGI as CDR2. The CDR3 measures 14 amino acids from cysteine to phenylalanine. The only DNA kept is the CDR3, 42 bases in frame from the first base. V is cut by 5 bases and J by 3 bases, and the space between the germline ends is 11 bases. Collaborating institutions collected whole blood in K2EDTA tubes following their own protocols. Collaborator samples were shipped for TCRbeta analysis as frozen whole blood, isolated PBMCs, or DNA extracted from either sample type. This clone was counted between two and nine times. Its antigen is not yet known. No base-level quality is on record; no much larger clone is a single base apart. TCRbeta CDR3 regions were amplified from genomic DNA by means of the immunoSEQ Assay, a bias-controlled multiplex PCR. From the authors' description of their analysis: The number of nucleated cells in each sample was estimated from the amplification of reference gene primers within the assay. To quantify the absolute abundance of each unique TCRbeta CDR3 rearrangement, sequence reads were collapsed and filtered. For each sample, productive Simpson clonality was calculated as the square root of Simpson's diversity index across productive rearrangements. What TCRdb holds here is the immuneACCESS table cut down to in-frame rearrangements. Part of the clones is not present; checked against another copy, under half of the missing clones reflect an unresolved V gene, and the others are unexplained. The V and J calls and clone size were taken over from that table, and D and trimming were inferred from the DNA. The sample has approximately 150,000 clones on record, roughly four fifths of them singletons. The ten biggest clones cover roughly 9.6% of the sample.

The receptor's source is a man in his fifties or sixties with active or convalescent COVID-19. Recombination joined TRBV6-5 with TRBJ1-5, with the D gene uncertain. Source material: peripheral blood. The CDR3 here reads CASSSDGFNQPQHF. The nucleotides are TGTGCCAGCAGTAGCGACGGATTCAATCAGCCCCAGCATTTT.